The sequence of this TCR beta chain was determined in a study of cytomegalovirus exposure and HLA in healthy donors. Across the study: Earlier work reported approximately 100 million unique TCR beta sequences from about 190 million T cells. Of all 400 or so donors who were genotyped, roughly 81% belonged to the Caucasian-associated ancestry cluster.

PCR was performed using 60 Vbeta and 13 Jbeta primers. Profiling relied on immunoSEQ multiplex PCR, and the TCRdb table lists in-frame clones only, not all of them. Among roughly 160,000 clones, 75% were seen once, and the ten largest hold around 8%. This CDR3 spans 16 amino acids. V shed 3 bases and J 10 bases; nucleotides not matched to a gene: 16. Germline lookup yields CDR1 SGHRS and CDR2 YFSETQ. Study-wide results and limits: Investigators reported more than 150 TCR beta chains as tied to cytomegalovirus.

This clone has more than one count but fewer than ten. The antigen remains unidentified. Sequenced: PBMCs. The chain couples TRBV5-1 to TRBJ2-1, with 7 bases aligning to TRBD1. The source is a woman aged 40 to 50 in good health and CMV-seropositive. In DNA, the CDR3 is TGCGCCAGCAGCTCCCCAGACAGGGTCTTAATCGGGGAGCAGTTCTTC. It is translated as CASSSPDRVLIGEQFF.